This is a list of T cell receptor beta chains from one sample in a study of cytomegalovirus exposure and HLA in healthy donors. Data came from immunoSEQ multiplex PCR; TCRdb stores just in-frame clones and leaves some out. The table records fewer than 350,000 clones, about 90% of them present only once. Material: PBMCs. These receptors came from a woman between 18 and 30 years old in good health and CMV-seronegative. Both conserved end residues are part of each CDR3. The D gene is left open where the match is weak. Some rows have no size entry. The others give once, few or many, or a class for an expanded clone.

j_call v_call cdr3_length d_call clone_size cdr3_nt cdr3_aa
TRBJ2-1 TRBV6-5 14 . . TGTGCCAGCAGTTACGTGGGCCCTAACAATGAGCAGTTCTTC CASSYVGPNNEQFF
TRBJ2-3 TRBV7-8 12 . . TGTGCCAGCAGCTTACCCTCAGATACGCAGTATTTT CASSLPSDTQYF
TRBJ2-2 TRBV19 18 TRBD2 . TGTGCCAGTAGTCCACGGGGGCTAGCGGGGGGGCGATCCGGGGAGCTGTTTTTT CASSPRGLAGGRSGELFF
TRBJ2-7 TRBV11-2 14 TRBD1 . TGTGCCAGCAGCTTGGGACAGGGGAACTACGAGCAGTACTTC CASSLGQGNYEQYF
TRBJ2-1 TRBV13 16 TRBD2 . TGTGCCAGCAGTCCTTGGGGGCGGGGGGGCGACAATGAGCAGTTCTTC CASSPWGRGGDNEQFF
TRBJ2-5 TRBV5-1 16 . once TGCGCCAGCAGCTTGGTATCCACAGGGTGGCAAGAGACCCAGTACTTC CASSLVSTGWQETQYF
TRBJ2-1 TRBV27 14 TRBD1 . TGTGCCAGCTCGGGACAGGGGGAGGTTGGGAGGCAGTTCTTC CASSGQGEVGRQFF
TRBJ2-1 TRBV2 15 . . TGTGCCAGCAGTGAAGCGGGGGGGCGTTTCAATGAGCAGTTCTTC CASSEAGGRFNEQFF
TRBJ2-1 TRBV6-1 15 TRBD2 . TGTGCCAGCAGTGTAAGCGGGGGGTACTACAATGAGCAGTTCTTC CASSVSGGYYNEQFF
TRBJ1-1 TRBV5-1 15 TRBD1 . TGCGCCAGCCGACTGGAGGGACAGAAGAACACTGAAGCTTTCTTT CASRLEGQKNTEAFF
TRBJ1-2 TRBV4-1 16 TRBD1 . TGCGCCAGCAGCCAGAGACAGGGGAATTTCCCTTATGGCTACACCTTC CASSQRQGNFPYGYTF
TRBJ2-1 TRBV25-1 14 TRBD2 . TGTGCCAGCAGTGTTAGCGGGGGGTACAATGAGCAGTTCTTC CASSVSGGYNEQFF
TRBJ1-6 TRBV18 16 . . TGTGCCAGCTCACCGAGCACAGGTGGACGTGGGTCACCCCTCCACTTT CASSPSTGGRGSPLHF
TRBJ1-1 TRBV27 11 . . TGTGCCAGCAGTATCAGGGGTGAAGCTTTCTTT CASSIRGEAFF